The present T cell receptor beta chain was sequenced within a study of immune evolution from preneoplasia to lung adenocarcinoma. The data were produced by immunoSEQ multiplex PCR, yet TCRdb's version contains in-frame clones alone and is incomplete. The sample has just over 4,000 clones, roughly four fifths seen once. Study findings and constraints: Clonality was highest in normal lung, lower in later-stage lesions apparently. From normal lung to invasive adenocarcinoma, top clone frequencies appeared to decrease.

In the case of this clone: Its antigen is not known.

Resections took place in Japan or China from about 2013 to 2018. Two lung cancer pathologists independently confirmed each histologic diagnosis. The material sequenced was FFPE adjacent normal lung tissue. The sequence derives from a donor aged 70 or older with lung adenocarcinoma.

This CDR3 is CASSLSAGTSGRYEQFF. CDR3 nucleotides: TGTGCCAGCAGTTTATCCGCCGGGACTAGCGGGAGGTATGAGCAGTTCTTC. The rearrangement joins TRBV28 to TRBJ2-1; 15 positions match TRBD2. Trimming took 1 base from V and 8 from J; bases not matched to a gene: 6. Per the germline V gene, CDR1 is MDHEN and CDR2 is SYDVKM. The CDR3 is 17 residues long.